This record concerns one T cell receptor beta chain sequence. V was pared by 4 bases and J by 3 bases, with 12 bases between. Germline lookup yields CDR1 SNHLY and CDR2 FYNNEI. This CDR3 region has 15 residues. This specimen comes from a study of OX40 agonist ivuxolimab in advanced cancers. Sequenced by immunoSEQ multiplex PCR; TCRdb stores in-frame clones only, minus some. The table includes about 69,000 clones, 90% detected once. The chain combines TRBV2 with TRBJ2-2, with D tentatively TRBD2 (5 bases). This clonotype was sampled from an adult with an advanced solid tumor such as melanoma, head and neck, liver or kidney cancer. This material consisted of CD4+ or CD8+ T cells sorted from blood, taken in a trial of the OX40 agonist ivuxolimab. DNA for the CDR3: TGTGCCAGCAGTGCGGAGGTTCGAGACACCGGGGAGCTGTTTTTT. Its translation: CASSAEVRDTGELFF.